Listed below are T cell receptor beta chains from one sample, sequenced in a study of blood T cell repertoires in COVID-19. TCRdb's copy holds only in-frame clones and misses some; the assay was immunoSEQ multiplex PCR. The sample records approximately 360,000 clones, 90% being singletons. The source material was peripheral blood. The receptors come from a man aged 18 to 29 with active or convalescent COVID-19. CDR3s include the opening cysteine and the closing phenylalanine or tryptophan. The D gene is left open where the match is weak. Not every row has a clone size; where given, it reads once, few, many or a size class.

>TRBJ1-2|TRBD1|-|TRBV28
CASISPAQGDGYTF
TGTGCCAGCATTTCCCCCGCACAGGGGGATGGCTACACCTTC
>TRBJ2-7|TRBD2|-|TRBV6-5
CASSPSGGSYEQYF
TGTGCCAGCAGTCCGAGCGGGGGATCCTACGAGCAGTACTTC
>TRBJ2-2|TRBD1|-|TRBV4-2
CASSQDGFGTGRNAGELFF
TGTGCCAGCAGCCAAGATGGGTTTGGGACAGGGAGAAATGCCGGGGAGCTGTTTTTT
>TRBJ1-5|-|-|TRBV27
CASSNSWSGNQPQHF
TGTGCCAGCAGTAACTCCTGGAGTGGCAATCAGCCCCAGCATTTT
>TRBJ1-6|-|few|TRBV27
CASSLYTLAARNSPLHF
TGTGCCAGCAGTTTATACACCCTGGCGGCGCGTAATTCACCCCTCCACTTT
>TRBJ2-7|-|-|TRBV4-1
CASSQEGGGSYEQYF
TGCGCCAGCAGCCAAGAGGGAGGGGGGTCCTACGAGCAGTACTTC
>TRBJ2-6|-|-|TRBV15
CATSRDRAAGANVLTF
TGTGCCACCAGCAGAGATCGTGCAGCTGGGGCCAACGTGCTGACTTTC
>TRBJ1-6|-|few|TRBV30
CAWSVASSYNSPLHF
TGTGCCTGGAGTGTAGCGAGCTCCTATAATTCACCCCTCCACTTT
>TRBJ1-2|-|-|TRBV7-9
CASSLSGGQFYGYTF
TGTGCCAGCAGCTTATCGGGAGGGCAGTTCTATGGCTACACCTTC
>TRBJ1-1|-|-|TRBV29-1
CSVGPGDEAFF
TGCAGCGTTGGTCCGGGGGATGAAGCTTTCTTT
>TRBJ2-5|TRBD1|once|TRBV6-2/TRBV6-3
CASSPTGTGEETQYF
TGTGCCAGCAGTCCAACCGGGACAGGGGAAGAGACCCAGTACTTC
>TRBJ1-3|-|many|TRBV9
CASSVGPGNSGNTIYF
TGTGCCAGCAGCGTAGGTCCAGGGAACTCTGGAAACACCATATATTTT
>TRBJ1-5|TRBD1|-|TRBV7-6
CARPPRDSTFQPQHF
TGTGCCAGGCCCCCTAGGGACAGTACTTTTCAGCCCCAGCATTTT
>TRBJ2-3|-|-|TRBV7-2
CASSLAISTDTQYF
TGTGCCAGCAGCTTAGCTATATCCACAGATACGCAGTATTTT
>TRBJ1-6|-|once|TRBV5-6
CASSLVGAGPLHF
TGTGCCAGCAGCTTGGTTGGGGCAGGACCCCTCCACTTT
>TRBJ2-1|TRBD2|-|TRBV9
CASSVAGRVDEQFF
TGTGCCAGCAGCGTAGCTGGGAGGGTTGATGAGCAGTTCTTC
>TRBJ1-5|-|-|TRBV21-1
CASDKRESNQPQHF
TGTGCCAGCGACAAGAGGGAAAGCAATCAGCCCCAGCATTTT
>TRBJ1-4|TRBD1|-|TRBV7-9
CASSLENRGRDEKLFF
TGTGCCAGCAGCTTAGAGAACAGGGGGCGCGATGAAAAACTGTTTTTT
>TRBJ2-1|TRBD2|-|TRBV11-2
CASSMTSGRGNEQFF
TGTGCCAGCAGCATGACTAGCGGGAGGGGGAATGAGCAGTTCTTC
>TRBJ1-5|-|-|TRBV6-2/TRBV6-3
CASSRGGQPQHF
TGTGCCAGCAGTCGAGGGGGTCAGCCCCAGCATTTT
>TRBJ2-5|-|once|TRBV18
CASSPRDRGKETQYF
TGTGCCAGCTCACCACGCGATCGGGGGAAAGAGACCCAGTACTTC
>TRBJ2-5|TRBD2|-|TRBV3-1/TRBV3-2
CASSRGLASETQYF
TGTGCCAGCAGCCGAGGACTAGCCTCAGAGACCCAGTACTTC
>TRBJ2-3|TRBD2|-|TRBV24-1
CATSDRPTSGNTDTQYF
TGTGCCACCAGTGACCGACCGACTAGCGGGAACACAGATACGCAGTATTTT
>TRBJ1-1|TRBD1|once|TRBV14
CASRDRGRGEAFF
TGTGCCAGCAGAGACAGGGGGCGAGGTGAAGCTTTCTTT
>TRBJ2-7|TRBD1|-|TRBV2
CASRRQGIYEQYF
TGTGCCAGCAGACGACAGGGTATCTACGAGCAGTACTTC
>TRBJ2-7|-|once|TRBV5-4
CASSQEPHAPYEQYF
TGTGCCAGCAGCCAGGAACCGCATGCCCCCTACGAGCAGTACTTC
>TRBJ1-3|TRBD1|-|TRBV6-5
CASSYSSRGNTIYF
TGTGCCAGCAGTTACTCGTCCAGGGGGAACACCATATATTTT
>TRBJ2-7|TRBD2|-|TRBV7-6
CASSHLGGAAGTSEQYF
TGTGCCAGCAGCCATCTCGGGGGGGCGGCGGGGACTAGCGAGCAGTACTTC
>TRBJ2-3|-|-|TRBV10-3
CAISPYSTDTQYF
TGTGCCATCAGTCCCTACAGCACAGATACGCAGTATTTT
>TRBJ2-1|TRBD2|-|TRBV3-1/TRBV3-2
CASSRRGGLAGPSSYNEQFF
TGTGCCAGCAGCCGTAGAGGGGGACTAGCGGGCCCGAGCTCCTACAATGAGCAGTTCTTC
>TRBJ2-7|TRBD2|few|TRBV4-3
CASSQALAGSYEQYF
TGCGCCAGCAGCCAAGCGCTAGCGGGCTCCTACGAGCAGTACTTC
>TRBJ1-4|-|-|TRBV2
CASSGWRGDEKLFF
TGTGCCAGCAGTGGTTGGAGGGGAGACGAAAAACTGTTTTTT
>TRBJ2-5|-|-|TRBV6-6
CVIADNLAETQYF
TGTGTCATAGCGGACAATTTGGCAGAGACCCAGTACTTC